The 18 T cell receptor beta chains reported below all come from one sample, sequenced in a study of cytomegalovirus exposure and HLA in healthy donors. Here immunoSEQ multiplex PCR was the method, and the copy in TCRdb shows in-frame clones only, minus some. The sample shows 90,000 to 120,000 clones, 90% to 97% of them seen only once. The material sequenced was PBMCs. The source of these receptors is a woman aged 18 to 35 in good health and CMV-seronegative.

This clone was counted between two and nine times. The CDR3 sequence is CASSEGAGEGNEQFF. CDR3 in DNA: TGTGCCAGCAGTGAAGGAGCGGGGGAAGGCAATGAGCAGTTCTTC. The chain carries TRBV6-1 and TRBJ2-1; 8 positions agree with TRBD2. This CDR3 spans 15 amino acids. The V gene end was trimmed by 1 base and the J gene end by 6 bases; junction bases not matched to a gene: 5. CDR1 and CDR2 (germline): MNHNS, SASEGT.

CDR3: CASSLASLRDEQYF. In nucleotides, the CDR3 is TGTGCCAGCAGCTTAGCCTCGTTACGGGACGAGCAGTACTTC. The V and J genes are TRBV11-2 and TRBJ2-7; D ambiguous. Deletions cut 1 base from V and 5 bases from J, with 12 bases between. The CDR3 sequence is 14 residues long. In germline, CDR1 is SGHAT, CDR2 FQNNGV.

The chain uses TRBV6-1 and TRBJ2-1, with no clear D. The germline V gene encodes CDR1 MNHNS and CDR2 SASEGT. V dropped 0 bases and J dropped 4 bases, with 16 bases sitting between them. This CDR3 has 17 residues. Here the CDR3 reads CASSEAPAGTLYNEQFF. For the CDR3, the DNA is TGTGCCAGCAGTGAAGCGCCTGCAGGCACCCTTTACAATGAGCAGTTCTTC.

J is TRBJ2-3 and V is TRBV5-1, with D possibly being TRBD2 (6 bases). Per the germline V gene, CDR1 is SGHRS and CDR2 is YFSETQ. Trimming took 2 bases from V and 3 from J, leaving 16 bases between them. The CDR3 has 16 residues. CDR3 DNA sequence: TGCGCCAGCAGCTTAGGAGGGCATGACCGGACAGATACGCAGTATTTT. Translated: CASSLGGHDRTDTQYF.

This clone showed up just once. This rearrangement joins TRBV10-3 to TRBJ1-5; the match to TRBD1 covers 9 bases. Per the germline V gene, CDR1 is ENHRY and CDR2 is SYGVKD. This CDR3 spans 15 amino acids. Germline trimming cut 4 bases from V and 6 bases from J; bases unmatched to any gene: 7. This CDR3 is CAISGGTGSGQPQHF. In nucleotides, the CDR3 is TGTGCCATCAGTGGCGGGACAGGGTCAGGTCAGCCCCAGCATTTT.

The chain uses TRBV28 and TRBJ2-3, with 14 bases identical to TRBD2. V was pared by 6 bases and J by 4 bases, with 3 bases of the junction left unmatched. Germline CDR1 MDHEN, CDR2 SYDVKM. The CDR3 extends over 15 amino acids. CDR3 DNA sequence: TGTGCCAGCAGCAGACTAGCGGGGGGGTCAGATACGCAGTATTTT. This gives the protein CASSRLAGGSDTQYF.

V gene TRBV2 combines with J gene TRBJ2-1, with 9 positions matching TRBD2. From germline, CDR1 is SNHLY and CDR2 FYNNEI. V was clipped by 7 bases and J by 2 bases; unmatched bases: 3. This CDR3 spans 14 amino acids. The CDR3 region is CASTLAGTYNEQFF. The CDR3 nucleotides read TGTGCCAGCACGCTAGCGGGGACCTACAATGAGCAGTTCTTC.

The chain carries TRBV6-6 and TRBJ1-1; the D gene is possibly TRBD1 (5 bases). The germline V gene encodes CDR1 MNHNY and CDR2 SVGAGI (reference sequence). The CDR3 spans 14 residues. With 4 bases removed from V and 0 bases from J, the gap between germline ends came to 9 bases. CDR3 in amino acids: CASSWGGVNTEAFF. CDR3 bases: TGTGCCAGCAGTTGGGGGGGAGTGAACACTGAAGCTTTCTTT.

V is TRBV2 and J is TRBJ2-7; D call uncertain. The V gene's germline CDR1 is SNHLY and CDR2 FYNNEI. The CDR3 is 13 amino acids. Trimming removed 6 bases from V and 0 bases from J, with 9 bases in between. In DNA, the CDR3 is TGTGCCAGCAGATCAACAAACTCCTACGAGCAGTACTTC. Translation gives CASRSTNSYEQYF.

The chain joins TRBV5-6 to TRBJ1-6; TRBD1 aligns across 8 bases. Germline V gene lookup returns CDR1 SGHDT and CDR2 YYEEEE. The junction had 7 bases not matched to a gene; V was cut back by 3 bases and J by 5 bases. The CDR3 runs 16 residues. CDR3 in amino acids: CASSYRGVGDNSPLHF. CDR3 nucleotides: TGTGCCAGCAGCTACAGGGGGGTTGGGGATAATTCACCCCTCCACTTT. Using reference TRBV5-6 and TRBJ1-6 for the parts outside the CDR3, the full variable domain is DAGVTQSPTHLIKTRGQQVTLRCSPKSGHDTVSWYQQALGQGPQFIFQYYEEEERQRGNFPDRFSGHQFPNYSSELNVNALLLGDSALYLCASSYRGVGDNSPLHFGNGTRLTVT.

The V gene is TRBV9, the J gene TRBJ2-3, with 8 bases fitting TRBD2. The CDR3 extends over 19 amino acids. V was clipped by 0 bases and J by 1 base; unmatched bases: 13. Germline assignment: CDR1 SGDLS and CDR2 YYNGEE. Here the CDR3 DNA reads TGTGCCAGCAGCGTAGCCCCAGCGGGGGCCGCCCGTGGCACAGATACGCAGTATTTT. This gives the protein CASSVAPAGAARGTDTQYF.

The chain recombines TRBV19 with TRBJ1-5; 10 bases map to TRBD1. J lost 5 bases, V lost 3 bases, and 16 bases had no gene match. The length of the CDR3 is 19 residues. Per the germline V gene, CDR1 is LNHDA and CDR2 is SQIVND (reference sequence). CDR3 amino acids: CASSISTGTGASKHQPQHF. The DNA for the CDR3 is TGTGCCAGTAGTATCTCAACCGGGACAGGGGCCTCGAAGCATCAGCCCCAGCATTTT.

The gene calls are TRBV5-8 and TRBJ1-2; D gene uncertain. V lost 5 bases, J lost 5 bases, and 16 bases lay in between. The germline V gene encodes CDR1 SGHTS and CDR2 YDEGEE. The length of the CDR3 is 14 residues. CDR3 in amino acids: CASSGPSNQYGYTF. The CDR3 bases are TGTGCCAGCAGTGGGCCGTCAAACCAATATGGCTACACCTTC.

This clone was found once. J is TRBJ2-7 and V is TRBV7-3; D might be TRBD2 (7 bases). The CDR3 extends over 15 amino acids. Trimming removed 2 bases from V and 2 bases from J, with 13 bases in between. Germline CDR1 reads SGHTA; CDR2 reads FQGTGA. The CDR3 is CASSLGGGPTYEQYF. CDR3 bases: TGTGCCAGCAGCTTAGGGGGGGGCCCCACCTACGAGCAGTACTTC.

This chain links TRBV5-1 with TRBJ1-2, with 7 nucleotides matching TRBD1. After removal of 5 bases from V and 4 bases from J, the junction contained 5 bases not matched to a gene. The CDR3 is 13 amino acids. CDR1 is SGHRS, CDR2 YFSETQ, per germline. This CDR3 reads CASRGQAPYGYTF. The CDR3 DNA follows: TGCGCCAGCAGAGGACAGGCGCCCTATGGCTACACCTTC.

V usage is TRBV2 and J usage is TRBJ1-5; 10 bases match TRBD1. Germline CDR1 reads SNHLY; CDR2 reads FYNNEI. The CDR3 runs 15 residues. V lost 6 bases, J lost 4 bases, and 6 bases stayed unmatched. The CDR3 nucleotides read TGTGCCAGCAGCTCGACAGGGGGCCGTAATCAGCCCCAGCATTTT. Translation: CASSSTGGRNQPQHF.

V and J are TRBV18 and TRBJ1-2, with a weak D call TRBD1 (6 bases). Trimming cost V 4 bases and J 0 bases, with 15 bases left between them. Germline CDR1 and CDR2: KGHSH and LQKENI. The CDR3 spans 16 residues. The CDR3 sequence: CASSLNQGRANYGYTF. The CDR3 DNA reads as TGTGCCAGCTCACTAAATCAGGGGCGAGCTAACTATGGCTACACCTTC.

The chain links TRBV29-1 to TRBJ2-2; 7 bases fit TRBD1. The CDR3 spans 13 residues. Losses at the gene ends were 4 bases for V and 5 bases for J; bases not matched to a gene: 4. Germline values: CDR1 SQVTM, CDR2 ANQGSEA. CDR3 in amino acids: CSVATGATGELFF. The CDR3 DNA reads as TGCAGCGTTGCAACAGGGGCGACCGGGGAGCTGTTTTTT.